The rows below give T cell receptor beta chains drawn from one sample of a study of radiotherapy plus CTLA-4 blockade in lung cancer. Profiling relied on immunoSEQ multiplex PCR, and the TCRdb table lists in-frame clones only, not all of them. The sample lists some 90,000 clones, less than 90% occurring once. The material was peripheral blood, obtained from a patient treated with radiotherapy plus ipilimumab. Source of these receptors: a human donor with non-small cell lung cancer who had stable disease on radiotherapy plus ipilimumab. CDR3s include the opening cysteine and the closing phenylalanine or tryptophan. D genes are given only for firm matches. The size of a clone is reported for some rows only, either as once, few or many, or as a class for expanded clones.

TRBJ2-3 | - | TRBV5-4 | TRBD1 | CASSAGTGGPDTQYF | TGTGCCAGCAGCGCCGGGACAGGGGGGCCAGATACGCAGTATTTT
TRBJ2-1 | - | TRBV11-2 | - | CASSFPGEQFF | TGTGCCAGCAGCTTCCCGGGGGAGCAGTTCTTC
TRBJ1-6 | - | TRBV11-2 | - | CASSSLGVIRHSPLHF | TGTGCCAGCAGCTCCCTCGGGGTGATACGGCATTCACCCCTCCACTTT
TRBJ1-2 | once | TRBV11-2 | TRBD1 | CASSLVARGSYGYTF | TGTGCCAGCAGCTTAGTCGCCAGGGGGAGCTATGGCTACACCTTC
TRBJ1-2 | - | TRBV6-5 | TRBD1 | CASRWTGTEGYTF | TGTGCCAGCAGGTGGACCGGGACAGAAGGCTACACCTTC
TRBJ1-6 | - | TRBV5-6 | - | CASSLRVGYNSPLHF | TGTGCCAGCAGCTTGCGGGTCGGCTATAATTCACCCCTCCACTTT
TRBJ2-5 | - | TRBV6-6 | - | CASSYSKASQETQYF | TGTGCCAGCAGTTACTCGAAAGCCAGCCAAGAGACCCAGTACTTC
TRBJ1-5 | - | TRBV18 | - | CASSPSLKNSNQPQHF | TGTGCCAGCTCACCATCCCTTAAGAATAGCAATCAGCCCCAGCATTTT
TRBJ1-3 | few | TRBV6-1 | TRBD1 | CASSESQGAGNTIYF | TGTGCCAGCAGTGAATCACAGGGGGCTGGAAACACCATATATTTT
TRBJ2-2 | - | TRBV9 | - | CASSVYSGGLTGELFF | TGTGCCAGCAGCGTATATTCCGGGGGCCTCACCGGGGAGCTGTTTTTT
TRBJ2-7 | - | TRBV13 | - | CASSPRTLPYEQYF | TGTGCCAGCAGCCCGAGGACGTTACCCTACGAGCAGTACTTC
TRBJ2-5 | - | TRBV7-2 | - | CASSFRGRLRKTQYF | TGTGCCAGCAGCTTTCGGGGTCGCCTAAGAAAGACCCAGTACTTC
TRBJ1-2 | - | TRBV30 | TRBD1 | CAWTSQDRGLRGYTF | TGTGCCTGGACTAGCCAGGACAGGGGACTGCGAGGCTACACCTTC
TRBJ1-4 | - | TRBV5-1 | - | CASSLAQGRDEKLFF | TGCGCCAGCAGCTTGGCACAGGGTCGGGATGAAAAACTGTTTTTT
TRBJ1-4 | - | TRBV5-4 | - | CASRKLGASNEKLFF | TGTGCCAGCCGGAAGCTAGGAGCCTCTAATGAAAAACTGTTTTTT
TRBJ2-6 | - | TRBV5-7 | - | CASSPPGSGANVLTF | TGTGCCAGCAGTCCCCCCGGCTCTGGGGCCAACGTCCTGACTTTC
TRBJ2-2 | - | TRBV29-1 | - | CSVERSGYGELFF | TGCAGCGTTGAAAGGTCAGGGTACGGGGAGCTGTTTTTT
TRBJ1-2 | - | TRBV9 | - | CASSVEGRGYTF | TGTGCCAGCAGCGTGGAGGGTCGGGGCTACACCTTC
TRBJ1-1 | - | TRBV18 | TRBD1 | CASSQRQGASTEAFF | TGTGCCAGCTCACAGCGACAGGGGGCATCGACTGAAGCTTTCTTT
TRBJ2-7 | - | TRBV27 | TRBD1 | CASRGRQGGYEQYF | TGTGCCAGCAGGGGGAGACAGGGTGGCTACGAGCAGTACTTC
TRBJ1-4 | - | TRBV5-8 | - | CASSIKGRTNEKLFF | TGTGCCAGCAGCATAAAGGGGAGGACTAATGAAAAACTGTTTTTT
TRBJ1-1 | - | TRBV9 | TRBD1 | CASSPRGANTEAFF | TGTGCCAGCAGCCCCAGGGGGGCGAACACTGAAGCTTTCTTT
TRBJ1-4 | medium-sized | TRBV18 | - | CASSPYGPSPNEKLFF | TGTGCCAGCTCACCGTATGGCCCGTCACCAAACGAAAAACTGTTTTTT
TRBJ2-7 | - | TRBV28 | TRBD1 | CASSEGDRITYEQYF | TGTGCCAGCAGTGAAGGGGACAGGATTACCTACGAGCAGTACTTC
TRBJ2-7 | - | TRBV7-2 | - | CASSLAGISYEQYF | TGTGCCAGCAGCTTGGCCGGGATTTCGTACGAGCAGTACTTC
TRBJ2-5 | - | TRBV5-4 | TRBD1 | CASSPPQGNQETQYF | TGTGCCAGCAGCCCCCCACAGGGGAACCAAGAGACCCAGTACTTC
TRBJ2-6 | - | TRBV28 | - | CASSSPLTSGANVLTF | TGTGCCAGCAGTTCTCCTCTGACTTCTGGGGCCAACGTCCTGACTTTC
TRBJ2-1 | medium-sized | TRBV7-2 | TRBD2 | CASSREAGGGNNEQFF | TGTGCCAGCAGCCGAGAAGCGGGAGGTGGCAACAATGAGCAGTTCTTC
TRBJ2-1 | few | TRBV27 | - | CASSFRAGNYNEQFF | TGTGCCAGCAGTTTTAGGGCAGGGAACTACAATGAGCAGTTCTTC
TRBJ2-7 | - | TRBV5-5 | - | CASSPRNLAYEQYF | TGTGCCAGCAGCCCCCGCAACCTCGCCTACGAGCAGTACTTC
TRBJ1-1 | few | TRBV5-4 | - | CASSLGGKNSAEAFF | TGTGCCAGCAGCTTGGGCGGTAAGAATAGCGCTGAAGCTTTCTTT
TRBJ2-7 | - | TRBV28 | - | CASGLPGDEQYF | TGTGCCAGTGGACTCCCCGGAGACGAGCAGTACTTC
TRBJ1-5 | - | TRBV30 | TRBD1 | CAWSVGQGQLNQPQHF | TGTGCCTGGAGCGTAGGACAGGGACAACTCAATCAGCCCCAGCATTTT
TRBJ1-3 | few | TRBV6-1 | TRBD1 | CASSGLTGEAGNTIYF | TGTGCCAGCAGTGGCCTAACAGGGGAAGCTGGAAACACCATATATTTT
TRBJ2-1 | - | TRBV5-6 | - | CASSLGVRADNEQFF | TGTGCCAGCAGCTTGGGGGTAAGAGCGGACAATGAGCAGTTCTTC
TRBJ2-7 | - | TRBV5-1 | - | CASRGVDYEQYF | TGCGCCAGCAGAGGAGTGGACTACGAGCAGTACTTC
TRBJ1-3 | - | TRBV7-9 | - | CASSLSGNTIYF | TGTGCCAGCAGCCTCTCTGGAAACACCATATATTTT
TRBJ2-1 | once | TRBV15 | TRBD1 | CATSRPPSGQGIKESYNEQFF | TGTGCCACCAGCAGGCCCCCGTCGGGACAGGGTATCAAGGAGTCCTACAATGAGCAGTTCTTC
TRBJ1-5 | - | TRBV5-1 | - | CASSLAGDLNQPQHF | TGCGCCAGCAGCTTGGCAGGGGATCTAAATCAGCCCCAGCATTTT
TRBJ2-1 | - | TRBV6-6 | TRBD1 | CASSLRQGVSDEQFF | TGTGCCAGCAGTCTCCGACAGGGGGTGTCGGATGAGCAGTTCTTC
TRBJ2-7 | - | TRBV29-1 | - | CSPREGRPFLYEQYF | TGCAGCCCAAGAGAGGGGAGGCCCTTCCTCTACGAGCAGTACTTC
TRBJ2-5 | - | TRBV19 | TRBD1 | CASSIGQGVGETQYF | TGTGCCAGTAGTATTGGACAGGGGGTTGGGGAGACCCAGTACTTC
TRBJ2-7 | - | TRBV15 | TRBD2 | CATSRTFGLAGHYEQYF | TGTGCCACCAGCAGAACTTTTGGACTAGCTGGCCACTACGAGCAGTACTTC
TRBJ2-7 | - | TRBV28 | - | CASRPGYTYEQYF | TGTGCCAGCAGACCAGGGTACACCTACGAGCAGTACTTC
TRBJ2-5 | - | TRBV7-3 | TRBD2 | CASSLAWGGGQETQYF | TGTGCCAGCAGCTTAGCTTGGGGGGGTGGCCAAGAGACCCAGTACTTC
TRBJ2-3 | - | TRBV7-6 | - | CASSLGTKADTQYF | TGTGCCAGCAGCTTAGGGACCAAGGCAGATACGCAGTATTTT